The rows below give T cell receptor beta chains drawn from one sample of a study of blood T cell repertoires in COVID-19. Repertoires were generated with immunoSEQ multiplex PCR, while TCRdb's copy carries only in-frame clones and drops some. The sample has a few hundred thousand clones, nearly 90% seen once. Specimen: PBMCs or T cells enriched from blood (not recorded which). These receptors came from a woman in her twenties or thirties who had recovered from COVID-19. CDR3s include the opening cysteine and the closing phenylalanine or tryptophan. The order of the fields is CDR3 protein, CDR3 DNA, D gene, clone size, CDR3 length, V gene, J gene. A D gene is named only where the DNA matches it firmly. Only part of the rows carry a size: once, few, many, or a class if the clone is expanded.

CDR3: CASSVAGETEAFF; DNA: TGTGCCAGCAGCGTAGCCGGAGAAACTGAAGCTTTCTTT; D: .; size: .; length: 13; V: TRBV9; J: TRBJ1-1
CDR3: CASSHKSEVDTQYF; DNA: TGTGCCAGCAGCCATAAATCCGAGGTTGATACGCAGTATTTT; D: .; size: .; length: 14; V: TRBV7-9; J: TRBJ2-3
CDR3: CASSTGGRTEAFF; DNA: TGTGCCAGCAGTACGGGGGGGCGGACTGAAGCTTTCTTT; D: .; size: once; length: 13; V: TRBV6-2/TRBV6-3; J: TRBJ1-1
CDR3: CASRVMLGASGKLFF; DNA: TGTGCCAGCAGGGTCATGTTGGGCGCTTCAGGAAAACTGTTTTTT; D: .; size: .; length: 15; V: TRBV6-5; J: TRBJ1-4
CDR3: CASSFRNTGELFF; DNA: TGTGCCAGCAGTTTCAGGAACACCGGGGAGCTGTTTTTT; D: .; size: .; length: 13; V: TRBV27; J: TRBJ2-2
CDR3: CASSPGQGVADTQYF; DNA: TGTGCCAGCTCACCCGGACAGGGGGTGGCGGATACGCAGTATTTT; D: TRBD1; size: .; length: 15; V: TRBV18; J: TRBJ2-3
CDR3: CASSSGGSTEAFF; DNA: TGTGCCAGCAGTTCAGGGGGAAGCACTGAAGCTTTCTTT; D: TRBD1; size: .; length: 13; V: TRBV7-3; J: TRBJ1-1
CDR3: CASILWAGGFTGELFF; DNA: TGTGCCAGCATTCTCTGGGCGGGGGGCTTCACCGGGGAGCTGTTTTTT; D: TRBD2; size: once; length: 16; V: TRBV3-1/TRBV3-2; J: TRBJ2-2
CDR3: CASSRGGYGYTF; DNA: TGTGCCAGTAGTCGAGGGGGCTATGGCTACACCTTC; D: .; size: few; length: 12; V: TRBV19; J: TRBJ1-2
CDR3: CASSRRGGRNEQFF; DNA: TGTGCCAGTTCACGTCGGGGGGGCCGCAATGAGCAGTTCTTC; D: TRBD2; size: .; length: 14; V: TRBV19; J: TRBJ2-1
CDR3: CSVDASGAYNEQFF; DNA: TGCAGCGTTGACGCTAGCGGGGCATACAATGAGCAGTTCTTC; D: TRBD2; size: few; length: 14; V: TRBV29-1; J: TRBJ2-1
CDR3: CASSRRGDYGYTF; DNA: TGTGCCAGCAGCCGCCGGGGAGACTATGGCTACACCTTC; D: .; size: .; length: 13; V: TRBV3-1/TRBV3-2; J: TRBJ1-2
CDR3: CASTLLGGGQETQYF; DNA: TGTGCCAGCACCCTCCTTGGGGGAGGGCAAGAGACCCAGTACTTC; D: TRBD2; size: .; length: 15; V: TRBV7-8; J: TRBJ2-5
CDR3: CASSDPRQPQHF; DNA: TGTGCCAGCAGTGACCCCAGGCAGCCCCAGCATTTT; D: .; size: few; length: 12; V: TRBV2; J: TRBJ1-5
CDR3: CAWSRGAPYEQYF; DNA: TGTGCCTGGAGTCGTGGGGCCCCCTACGAGCAGTACTTC; D: .; size: .; length: 13; V: TRBV30; J: TRBJ2-7
CDR3: CASSQPTSVPYEQYF; DNA: TGTGCCAGCAGCCAACCTACGAGCGTCCCCTACGAGCAGTACTTC; D: .; size: .; length: 15; V: TRBV3-1/TRBV3-2; J: TRBJ2-7
CDR3: CASSLEGDQPQHF; DNA: TGTGCCAGCAGCTTAGAGGGGGATCAGCCCCAGCATTTT; D: .; size: .; length: 13; V: TRBV13; J: TRBJ1-5
CDR3: CASSEQAAGYTF; DNA: TGCGCCAGCAGTGAACAGGCTGCTGGCTACACCTTC; D: .; size: .; length: 12; V: TRBV10-2; J: TRBJ1-2
CDR3: CASSQGSSYNSPLHF; DNA: TGTGCCAGCAGCCAGGGGAGCTCCTATAATTCACCCCTCCACTTT; D: .; size: .; length: 15; V: TRBV7-2; J: TRBJ1-6
CDR3: CASRRGSAEAFF; DNA: TGTGCCAGCAGGCGGGGGAGCGCTGAAGCTTTCTTT; D: .; size: .; length: 12; V: TRBV6-5; J: TRBJ1-1
CDR3: CSVVRATRETQYF; DNA: TGCAGCGTTGTCAGGGCAACCCGAGAGACCCAGTACTTC; D: .; size: .; length: 13; V: TRBV29-1; J: TRBJ2-5
CDR3: CASSESTWGGSSYNEQFF; DNA: TGTGCCAGCAGTGAATCGACGTGGGGGGGTTCCTCATACAATGAGCAGTTCTTC; D: TRBD2; size: once; length: 18; V: TRBV6-1; J: TRBJ2-1
CDR3: CASNPQQGLNTEAFF; DNA: TGCGCCAGCAATCCGCAACAGGGGTTGAACACTGAAGCTTTCTTT; D: TRBD1; size: .; length: 15; V: TRBV5-1; J: TRBJ1-1
CDR3: CASSLARGYEQYF; DNA: TGCGCCAGCAGCTTGGCAAGGGGCTACGAGCAGTACTTC; D: .; size: .; length: 13; V: TRBV5-1; J: TRBJ2-7